The TCR beta chain under discussion was sequenced for a study of cytomegalovirus exposure and HLA in healthy donors. General study points: Altogether, some 170 TCR beta chains were recorded as cytomegalovirus-associated.

Trimming removed 2 bases from V and 3 bases from J; junction bases left unmatched: 5. This CDR3 region has 16 residues. Germline CDR1 is MNHNY and CDR2 is SVGAGI (reference sequence). On this clone: Antigen unknown.

Both 60 Vbeta primers and 13 Jbeta primers went into the PCR. Only in-frame clones appear in the TCRdb table, and some are missing; sequencing was by immunoSEQ multiplex PCR. The data show about 150,000 clones, 75% to 90% seen once. Material: PBMCs. This TCR was recovered from a boy aged 2 to 10 in good health and CMV-seronegative. The genes are TRBV6-6 and TRBJ2-5, with 11 nucleotides matching TRBD2. The CDR3 here is CASSYEMGLAEETQYF. CDR3 coding DNA: TGTGCCAGCAGTTACGAAATGGGACTAGCGGAAGAGACCCAGTACTTC.